Listed below are T cell receptor beta chains from one sample, sequenced in a study of OX40 agonist ivuxolimab in advanced cancers. The method was immunoSEQ multiplex PCR; TCRdb's version includes in-frame clones alone and lacks a portion of them. Of tens of thousands of clones listed, around 83% are singletons. The sample consisted of CD4+ or CD8+ T cells sorted from blood, taken in a trial of the OX40 agonist ivuxolimab. The receptor set was obtained from an adult with an advanced solid tumor such as melanoma, head and neck, liver or kidney cancer. CDR3s include the opening cysteine and the closing phenylalanine or tryptophan. A D gene is named only where the DNA matches it firmly. Rows give clone size only sometimes, using once, few, many, or a class for an expanded clone.

v_call: TRBV27
clone_size: .
d_call: TRBD1
j_call: TRBJ1-4
cdr3_nt: TGTGCCAGCAGTTTATTTTACCAGGGGGCAACTAATGAAAAACTGTTTTTT
cdr3_aa: CASSLFYQGATNEKLFF

v_call: TRBV6-1
clone_size: .
d_call: .
j_call: TRBJ2-5
cdr3_nt: TGTGCCAGCAGTGATAGCTCTATTAGGGGGACCCAGTACTTC
cdr3_aa: CASSDSSIRGTQYF

v_call: TRBV5-1
clone_size: few
d_call: TRBD2
j_call: TRBJ2-3
cdr3_nt: TGCGCCAGCAGCATAGCGGGGGAAGATACGCAGTATTTT
cdr3_aa: CASSIAGEDTQYF

v_call: TRBV5-6
clone_size: few
d_call: .
j_call: TRBJ1-1
cdr3_nt: TGTGCCAGCACCCTGGTGGGGAACACTGAAGCTTTCTTT
cdr3_aa: CASTLVGNTEAFF

v_call: TRBV2
clone_size: .
d_call: TRBD2
j_call: TRBJ2-5
cdr3_nt: TGTGCCAGCAGCGCGGGAGTAGGGTACCAAGAGACCCAGTACTTC
cdr3_aa: CASSAGVGYQETQYF

v_call: TRBV4-1
clone_size: .
d_call: TRBD2
j_call: TRBJ2-3
cdr3_nt: TGCGCCAGCAGCCCCACGGGGACTAGCGGGGGGGCAGGGACAGATACGCAGTATTTT
cdr3_aa: CASSPTGTSGGAGTDTQYF

v_call: TRBV7-3
clone_size: .
d_call: .
j_call: TRBJ2-6
cdr3_nt: TGTGCCAGCAGCCCCTTCGGGGCAGGACGCCGCTCTGGGGCCAACGTCCTGACTTTC
cdr3_aa: CASSPFGAGRRSGANVLTF

v_call: TRBV19
clone_size: .
d_call: TRBD2
j_call: TRBJ2-5
cdr3_nt: TGTGCCAGTAGTATAGGGCGGGAGAGATCCTTGGAGACCCAGTACTTC
cdr3_aa: CASSIGRERSLETQYF

v_call: TRBV10-2
clone_size: .
d_call: .
j_call: TRBJ2-7
cdr3_nt: TGCGCCATCTCCGGCCAACTAGGTATCGAGCAGTACTTC
cdr3_aa: CAISGQLGIEQYF

v_call: TRBV13
clone_size: .
d_call: TRBD1
j_call: TRBJ2-2
cdr3_nt: TGTGCCAGCAGCTCGACAGGGATCTTTAATGGCACCGGGGAGCTGTTTTTT
cdr3_aa: CASSSTGIFNGTGELFF

v_call: TRBV5-1
clone_size: .
d_call: .
j_call: TRBJ1-5
cdr3_nt: TGCGCCAGCAGCTTGGCCGAGGACCACAATCAGCCCCAGCATTTT
cdr3_aa: CASSLAEDHNQPQHF

v_call: TRBV7-8
clone_size: .
d_call: TRBD2
j_call: TRBJ2-7
cdr3_nt: TGTGCCAGCAGCCCCCCCTTTAGGGGACTAAAGGGCTACGAGCAGTACTTC
cdr3_aa: CASSPPFRGLKGYEQYF